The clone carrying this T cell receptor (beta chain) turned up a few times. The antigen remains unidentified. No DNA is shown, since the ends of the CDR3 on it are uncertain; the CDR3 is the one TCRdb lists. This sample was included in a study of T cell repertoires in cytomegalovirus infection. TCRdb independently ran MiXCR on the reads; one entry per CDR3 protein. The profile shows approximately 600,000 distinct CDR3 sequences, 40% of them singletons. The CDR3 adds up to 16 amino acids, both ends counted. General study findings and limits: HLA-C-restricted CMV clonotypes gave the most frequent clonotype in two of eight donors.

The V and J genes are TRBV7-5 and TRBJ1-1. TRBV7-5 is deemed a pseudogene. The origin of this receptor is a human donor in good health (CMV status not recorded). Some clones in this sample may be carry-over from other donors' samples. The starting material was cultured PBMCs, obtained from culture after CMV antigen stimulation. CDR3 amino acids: CISVPEAQRLNTEAFF.